The following is a T cell receptor (beta chain) sequence with its context. Its cognate antigen is unknown. Given the absence of the conserved phenylalanine or tryptophan at the CDR3 end, a read error is likely. Constant-region priming of 500 to 550 ng total RNA yielded TCR beta cDNA. Three nested multiplex PCR rounds of slightly modified ARM-PCR generated TCR beta libraries. Rounds one and two of PCR, each of 10 cycles, were primed with TRBV1-TRBV30 forward primers and a C-beta reverse primer. From the multiplex PCR reads, TCRdb called clonotypes with MiXCR, one entry per CDR3 protein. This sample has tens of thousands of distinct CDR3 sequences, with more than 70% found just once. This record belongs to a study of tumor-infiltrating lymphocytes in primary liver carcinoma. Looking at the study overall: Participating patients were men and women between 30 and 69 years old.

Study-wide findings and caveats: Tumor top-250-clone fractions significantly exceeded those of blood (p = 0.039).

Trimming removed 6 bases from V and 6 bases from J, with 9 bases in between. Germline values: CDR1 MDHEN, CDR2 SYDVKM. The CDR3 has 11 amino acids. The study co-extracted DNA and RNA from 20-30 mg of unsorted bulk tissue. The sequenced sample was tumor-adjacent normal liver tissue. This sequence was found in a woman in her 30s with primary liver carcinoma and hepatitis B virus infection. This sequence joins TRBV28 and TRBJ2-7; D not certain. As DNA, the CDR3 is TGTGCCAGCAGCATCCGATGCGAGCAGTACTAC. Amino acids: CASSIRCEQYY.